The present T cell receptor beta chain was sequenced within a study of shared clonotypes between healthy human individuals. Study-wide findings and caveats: Researchers found naive subsets generally carried larger estimated richness than memory subsets.

A note on this clone: What it recognizes is unknown.

CDR1 and CDR2 from the germline V gene are PRHDT and FYEKMQ (reference sequence). This CDR3 region has 17 residues. The V end lost 0 bases, the J end lost 7 bases, and 22 bases lay between the germline ends. TCRdb's table, derived via immunoSEQ multiplex PCR, lists solely in-frame clones and lacks some. The sample carries approximately 1.9 million clones, 85% to 95% recorded once. CD45RO-negative CD8 cells positively selected for CCR7 made up the naive population, which excluded terminally differentiated effector memory CD45RA+ cells. The sequencing input was naive CD8+ T cells from PBMCs. The sequence derives from a man between 18 and 35 years old in good health. Some clones in this sample may be carry-over from other donors' samples. This chain links TRBV13 with TRBJ2-7, with TRBD2 as a possible D gene (6 bases). CDR3 nucleotide sequence: TGTGCCAGCAGCTTAGGCCTGAGTGGGAGGCGCGGTGGGGAGCAGTACTTC. Amino acid sequence: CASSLGLSGRRGGEQYF.